What follows are 28 T cell receptor beta chains derived from one specimen sequenced in a study of cytomegalovirus exposure and HLA in healthy donors. PCR employed 60 Vbeta and 13 Jbeta primers. Sequencing used immunoSEQ multiplex PCR; TCRdb keeps in-frame clones, though not all of them. The data contain about 120,000 clones, about 81% of them singletons. The sequencing input was PBMCs. The receptors come from a man in his forties in good health and CMV-seronegative.

The V gene is TRBV30, the J gene TRBJ2-1, with unresolved D. V was trimmed by 3 bases and J by 5 bases, leaving 20 bases between them. The CDR3 loop spans 16 amino acids. Germline CDR1 is GTSNPN and CDR2 is SVGIG (reference sequence). CDR3 loop: CAWRGPGGVGNNEQFF. The CDR3 region has the DNA TGTGCCTGGAGAGGCCCAGGTGGTGTGGGTAACAATGAGCAGTTCTTC.

V and J are TRBV6-5 and TRBJ2-7; 11 nucleotides agree with TRBD1. V lost 6 bases and J lost 6; bases outside the gene matches: 7. The CDR3 has 14 residues. CDR1 MNHEY and CDR2 SVGAGI come from the germline V gene. CDR3 bases: TGTGCCAGCAGGACCGGGACAGGGGGTCTCGAGCAGTACTTC. Protein: CASRTGTGGLEQYF.

This clone appeared once. The genes are TRBV5-4 and TRBJ2-5, with TRBD1 identical over 7 bases. The DNA end favors TRBJ2-7, so the J call may be wrong. Germline V lookup: CDR1 SGHNT, CDR2 YYREEE (reference sequence). The CDR3 has 14 amino acids. Here the CDR3 DNA reads TGTGCCAGCAGCTACAGGGGCGGTTCCTACGAGCAGTACTTC. This gives the protein CASSYRGGSYEQYF.

Only a few counts were recorded for this clone. CDR3 sequence: CASGSRLANQPQHF. In DNA, the CDR3 is TGCGCCAGCGGCAGTCGACTCGCCAATCAGCCCCAGCATTTT. The V and J genes are TRBV5-1 and TRBJ1-5; D remains unclear. Germline-derived CDR1 and CDR2 are SGHRS and YFSETQ. V dropped 7 bases and J dropped 3 bases, with 14 bases sitting between them. The CDR3 is 14 residues long. The whole variable domain, filled in from reference TRBV5-1 and TRBJ1-5, reads KAGVTQTPRYLIKTRGQQVTLSCSPISGHRSVSWYQQTPGQGLQFLFEYFSETQRNKGNFPGRFSGRQFSNSRSEMNVSTLELGDSALYLCASGSRLANQPQHFGDGTRLSIL.

The chain uses TRBV7-6 and TRBJ2-1, with 7 bases that match TRBD2. The CDR3 spans 14 residues. Germline loops: CDR1 SGHVS, CDR2 FNYEAQ. Losses at the gene ends were 5 bases for V and 8 bases for J; bases not matched to a gene: 9. Here the CDR3 DNA reads TGTGCCAGCAGCACTCGACTAGCTGTCGATGAGCAGTTCTTC. This gives the protein CASSTRLAVDEQFF.

The rearrangement uses TRBV7-2 and TRBJ1-1, with 7 bases lining up with TRBD1. The CDR3 is 15 residues long. Losses at the gene ends were 3 bases for V and 1 base for J; bases not matched to a gene: 5. From germline, CDR1 is SGHTA and CDR2 FQGNSA. The CDR3 protein is CASSFAGTANTEAFF. CDR3 DNA: TGTGCCAGCAGCTTTGCGGGGACAGCGAACACTGAAGCTTTCTTT.

V is TRBV19 and J is TRBJ2-3; 7 bases line up with TRBD2. The junction had 11 bases not matched to a gene; V was cut back by 0 bases and J by 2 bases. The V gene's germline CDR1 is LNHDA and CDR2 SQIVND (reference sequence). The CDR3 consists of 18 residues. CDR3 in DNA: TGTGCCAGTAGTATAGAATTGGGGCTACGGGACTACACAGATACGCAGTATTTT. This gives the protein CASSIELGLRDYTDTQYF.

The chain carries TRBV28 and TRBJ1-5; D may be TRBD1 (5 bases). Germline V gives CDR1 MDHEN, CDR2 SYDVKM. The V and J ends lost 2 bases and 4 bases respectively, with 9 bases between them. CDR3 size: 14 residues. CDR3 residues: CASSLRRANQPQHF. CDR3 sequence (DNA): TGTGCCAGCAGTTTACGCAGGGCTAATCAGCCCCAGCATTTT.

The genes are TRBV27 and TRBJ1-1; TRBD1 aligns across 8 bases. Losses at the gene ends were 5 bases for V and 6 bases for J; bases not matched to a gene: 14. The CDR3 sequence is 16 residues long. Looked up from germline, CDR1 is MNHEY and CDR2 is SMNVEV (reference sequence). The CDR3 bases are TGTGCCAGCAGTCCGCGTCCCGGGACAGGTAATGCTGAAGCTTTCTTT. It yields the protein CASSPRPGTGNAEAFF.

The genes are TRBV27 and TRBJ1-3; weak D call: TRBD1 (6 bases). From germline, CDR1 is MNHEY and CDR2 SMNVEV (reference sequence). The CDR3 extends over 15 amino acids. The V gene lost 5 bases and the J gene lost 0 bases, with 11 bases spanning the gap. CDR3 amino acids: CASSKQGSSGNTIYF. The CDR3 bases are TGTGCCAGCAGTAAACAGGGAAGCTCTGGAAACACCATATATTTT.

The J gene is TRBJ2-5, the V gene TRBV10-3, with 7 bases fitting TRBD1. Trimming cost V 5 bases and J 5 bases; bases outside gene matches: 8. The CDR3 covers 14 residues. Germline lookup yields CDR1 ENHRY and CDR2 SYGVKD. CDR3: CAISKSQGRETQYF. For the CDR3, the DNA is TGTGCCATCAGTAAATCACAGGGGCGCGAGACCCAGTACTTC.

The rearrangement uses TRBV6-1 and TRBJ2-3, with D perhaps matching TRBD1 (6 bases). This CDR3 contains 13 residues. In germline, CDR1 is MNHNS, CDR2 SASEGT. The V end lost 7 bases, the J end lost 4 bases, and 12 bases lay between the germline ends. The CDR3 spells CASTVGHSDTQYF. The CDR3 DNA follows: TGTGCCAGCACCGTGGGACATTCAGATACGCAGTATTTT.

V and J are TRBV30 and TRBJ1-2; possibly TRBD1 for D (5 bases). Germline V CDR1 and CDR2: GTSNPN, SVGIG (reference sequence). V was cut by 6 bases and J by 8 bases, with 10 bases left in between. The CDR3 is made up of 10 amino acids. The CDR3 DNA reads TGTGCCTGCTATCGGGGGGGCTACACCTTC. Its protein is CACYRGGYTF.

This rearrangement joins TRBV19 to TRBJ1-1; TRBD1 matches 8 bases. Per germline, CDR1 LNHDA and CDR2 SQIVND (reference sequence). The V gene end was trimmed by 4 bases and the J gene end by 10 bases; junction bases not matched to a gene: 8. This CDR3 contains 13 residues. CDR3 nucleotides: TGTGCCAGTAGTAAGGACAGGGCTGTCAGAGCTTTCTTT. It is translated as CASSKDRAVRAFF.

The J gene is TRBJ2-3, the V gene TRBV4-2, with TRBD2 matching 11 bases. CDR1 is LGHNA, CDR2 YNFKEQ, per germline. This CDR3 is 16 amino acids long. Unmatched junction bases numbered 4, after V lost 0 bases and J lost 5 bases. CDR3 DNA sequence: TGTGCCAGCAGCCAAGATAGACTAGCGGGACAAGATACGCAGTATTTT. Its protein is CASSQDRLAGQDTQYF.

This chain uses TRBV19 with TRBJ1-5, with 7 bases lining up with TRBD1. After removal of 0 bases from V and 5 bases from J, the junction contained 7 bases not matched to a gene. The germline CDR1 and CDR2 sequences are LNHDA and SQIVND (reference sequence). The CDR3 contains 16 residues. The CDR3 region is CASSIDFGRGYQPQHF. Written as DNA, the CDR3 is TGTGCCAGTAGTATAGACTTCGGCAGGGGGTATCAGCCCCAGCATTTT.

V and J are TRBV11-2 and TRBJ2-7, with 11 nucleotides matching TRBD1. V lost 4 bases, J lost 6 bases, and 14 bases stayed unmatched. The length of the CDR3 is 17 residues. Per germline, CDR1 SGHAT and CDR2 FQNNGV. CDR3 bases: TGTGCCAGCAGCTCCCGGGGGTCATCGGACAGGGGGCGCGAGCAGTACTTC. Amino acid sequence: CASSSRGSSDRGREQYF.

In the case of this clone: Possible read error: a much larger clone is one base away. The chain has TRBV5-4 and TRBJ2-6; D remains unclear. Germline V lookup: CDR1 SGHNT, CDR2 YYREEE (reference sequence). This CDR3 comprises 16 residues. The CDR3 DNA reads TGCGCCAGCAGCCAAGATCACAGCTCTGGGGCCAACGTCCTGACTTTC. This codes for CASSQDHSSGANVLTF.

This rearrangement joins TRBV28 to TRBJ1-4, with D maybe TRBD1 (5 bases). The CDR3 totals 13 residues. Germline lookup yields CDR1 MDHEN and CDR2 SYDVKM. V lost 10 bases and J 7 bases, leaving 16 bases between the germline ends. CDR3 sequence: CAITRGAGEKLFF. Written as DNA, the CDR3 is TGTGCCATTACTAGGGGAGCGGGTGAAAAACTGTTTTTT.

In its sample, this clone was seen a few times. The chain couples TRBV5-5 to TRBJ2-2; D is possibly TRBD1 (6 bases). This CDR3 spans 15 amino acids. With 2 bases removed from V and 4 bases from J, the gap between germline ends came to 12 bases. CDR1 is SGHKS, CDR2 YYEKEE, per germline (reference sequence). DNA for the CDR3: TGTGCCAGCAGCTTAAGAACAGGGCCCACCGGGGAGCTGTTTTTT. It encodes CASSLRTGPTGELFF.

V and J are TRBV19 and TRBJ2-3; 12 bases map to TRBD2. CDR1 and CDR2 (germline): LNHDA, SQIVND (reference sequence). This CDR3 has 15 amino acids. With V trimmed by 4 bases and J by 9 bases, 8 bases remained unmatched. CDR3 residues: CASSTSGGASRTQYF. The CDR3 bases are TGTGCCAGTAGTACTAGCGGGGGGGCCTCACGGACGCAGTATTTT.

The V gene is TRBV19, the J gene TRBJ1-5; D gene unclear. Trimming removed 7 bases at V and 0 bases at J, with 13 bases between. CDR1 and CDR2 from the germline V gene are LNHDA and SQIVND (reference sequence). The CDR3 sequence is 15 residues long. The CDR3 sequence: CASIDSSYSNQPQHF. CDR3 sequence (DNA): TGTGCCAGTATTGATTCGAGTTATAGCAATCAGCCCCAGCATTTT.

The rearrangement joins TRBV5-1 to TRBJ1-5; 7 bases fit TRBD1. CDR1 SGHRS and CDR2 YFSETQ come from the germline V gene. The CDR3 length is 15 residues. The trim removed 4 bases at V and 1 base at J, leaving 5 bases unmatched. The CDR3 is CASSPTGESNQPQHF. The CDR3 DNA follows: TGCGCCAGCAGCCCTACAGGGGAAAGCAATCAGCCCCAGCATTTT. Based on the CDR3 plus reference TRBV5-1 and TRBJ1-5, the full variable domain is KAGVTQTPRYLIKTRGQQVTLSCSPISGHRSVSWYQQTPGQGLQFLFEYFSETQRNKGNFPGRFSGRQFSNSRSEMNVSTLELGDSALYLCASSPTGESNQPQHFGDGTRLSIL.

The chain is built from TRBV7-8 and TRBJ2-1, with 7 bases aligning to TRBD1. CDR1 and CDR2 from the germline V gene are SGHVS and FQNEAQ. Trimming took 5 bases from V and 8 from J; bases not matched to a gene: 6. This CDR3 comprises 13 residues. The CDR3 spells CASSLDRADEQFF. CDR3 in DNA: TGTGCCAGCAGCCTTGACAGGGCGGATGAGCAGTTCTTC.

The chain uses TRBV14 and TRBJ1-2; D not resolved. V was trimmed by 3 bases and J by 2 bases, leaving 7 bases between them. The CDR3 totals 13 residues. Germline CDR1 reads SGHDN; CDR2 reads FVKESK. The DNA of the CDR3 is TGTGCCAGCAGCCAGACAACCAACTATGGCTACACCTTC. It translates to CASSQTTNYGYTF.

In its sample, this clone was seen once. The chain links TRBV4-3 to TRBJ2-7; 10 bases match TRBD2. CDR1 is LGHNA, CDR2 YSLEER, per germline. This CDR3 contains 16 residues. Trimming at V came to 0 bases and at J to 5 bases, leaving 7 bases not matched to a gene. This chain's CDR3 is CASSQDLAGVPHEQYF. CDR3 nucleotides: TGCGCCAGCAGCCAAGACCTAGCGGGAGTTCCCCACGAGCAGTACTTC.

The rearrangement uses TRBV7-2 and TRBJ1-5; tentatively, D is TRBD1 (5 bases). V lost 5 bases and J 5 bases, leaving 13 bases between the germline ends. Looked up from germline, CDR1 is SGHTA and CDR2 is FQGNSA. There are 14 residues in the CDR3. CDR3 nucleotides: TGTGCCAGCAGCCCCAGGGTAGGCGATCAGCCCCAGCATTTT. Protein sequence: CASSPRVGDQPQHF.

The V and J genes are TRBV27 and TRBJ1-6, with 10 positions matching TRBD1. Germline CDR1 is MNHEY and CDR2 is SMNVEV (reference sequence). The CDR3 consists of 17 residues. The junction had 10 bases not matched to a gene; V was cut back by 5 bases and J by 6 bases. CDR3: CASSTTWTGGLNSPLHF. In nucleotides, the CDR3 is TGTGCCAGCAGTACTACATGGACAGGGGGTCTTAATTCACCCCTCCACTTT.